One sample yielded the 14 T cell receptor beta chains listed below, sequenced in a study of blood T cell repertoires in COVID-19. Profiled with immunoSEQ multiplex PCR; TCRdb holds only in-frame clones, not every one. The sample holds approximately 200,000 clones, roughly 84% seen once. The sequenced material came from PBMCs or T cells enriched from blood (not recorded which). All receptors derive from a man between 25 and 39 years old in a cohort exposed to, infected with or recovered from COVID-19 (not recorded which).

The rearrangement joins TRBV11-2 to TRBJ1-1; D uncertain. Germline CDR1 and CDR2: SGHAT and FQNNGV. The CDR3 totals 13 residues. Trimming cost V 1 base and J 11 bases, with 14 bases left between them. CDR3 loop: CASSLVSGSQAFF. DNA for the CDR3: TGTGCCAGCAGCTTAGTGTCGGGTAGTCAGGCTTTCTTT.

This clone has just one count. J is TRBJ1-4 and V is TRBV19, with TRBD1 matching over 11 bases. CDR1 is LNHDA and CDR2 is SQIVND in the germline V gene (reference sequence). The junction had 0 bases not matched to a gene; V was cut back by 6 bases and J by 0 bases. CDR3 length: 15 amino acids. CDR3 sequence reads: CASRDRGPTNEKLFF. The CDR3 DNA follows: TGTGCCAGTAGGGACAGGGGGCCAACTAATGAAAAACTGTTTTTT.

V is TRBV9 and J is TRBJ1-1; 11 nucleotides line up with TRBD1. CDR1 is SGDLS and CDR2 is YYNGEE in the germline V gene. J was trimmed by 2 bases and V by 4 bases; bases with no gene match: 10. The CDR3 consists of 17 residues. The CDR3 DNA is TGTGCCAGCAGCCTAGGGACAGGGGGTTTTATTAACACTGAAGCTTTCTTT. It yields the protein CASSLGTGGFINTEAFF.

This clone came up once. The CDR3 protein is CASRGHPTNVGTGELFF. For the CDR3, the DNA is TGTGCCAGCAGGGGACACCCAACCAATGTGGGCACCGGGGAGCTGTTTTTT. The gene calls are TRBV27 and TRBJ2-2, with a possible D match to TRBD1 (6 bases). The length of the CDR3 is 17 residues. V was pared by 6 bases and J by 4 bases, with 21 bases between. CDR1 is MNHEY and CDR2 is SMNVEV in the germline V gene (reference sequence).

This chain links TRBV23-1 with TRBJ1-2; TRBD1 matches at 7 bases. TRBV23-1 is filed as an ORF, its function uncertain. Trimming took 0 bases from V and 0 from J; bases not matched to a gene: 7. The CDR3 is 17 residues long. The CDR3 is CASSQSRDRYSNYGYTF. The CDR3 DNA follows: TGCGCCAGCAGTCAATCGCGGGACAGATACTCTAACTATGGCTACACCTTC.

The table lists this clone with a count of one. The gene calls are TRBV14 and TRBJ1-6; D unresolved. The CDR3 contains 16 residues. CDR1 is SGHDN, CDR2 FVKESK, per germline. Trimming removed 6 bases from V and 0 bases from J, with 12 bases in between. The DNA for the CDR3 is TGTGCCAGCAGTGGTGGACTTAGCTCCTATAATTCACCCCTCCACTTT. The encoded protein is CASSGGLSSYNSPLHF. Variable domain in full (rest from reference TRBV14 and TRBJ1-6): EAGVTQFPSHSVIEKGQTVTLRCDPISGHDNLYWYRRVMGKEIKFLLHFVKESKQDESGMPNNRFLAERTGGTYSTLKVQPAELEDSGVYFCASSGGLSSYNSPLHFGNGTRLTVT.

V and J are TRBV18 and TRBJ2-5; possibly TRBD2 for D (6 bases). The CDR3 runs to 13 residues. The germline CDR1 and CDR2 sequences are KGHSH and LQKENI. V was trimmed by 3 bases and J by 5 bases, leaving 10 bases between them. This CDR3 reads CASSPGLRETQYF. CDR3 nucleotides: TGTGCCAGCTCACCTGGACTAAGGGAGACCCAGTACTTC. The whole variable domain, remainder taken from reference TRBV18 and TRBJ2-5, is NAGVMQNPRHLVRRRGQEARLRCSPMKGHSHVYWYRQLPEEGLKFMVYLQKENIIDESGMPKERFSAEFPKEGPSILRIQQVVRGDSAAYFCASSPGLRETQYFGPGTRLLVL.

The V call is TRBV5-1, the J call TRBJ2-7, with D perhaps matching TRBD2 (6 bases). The germline V and J ends were trimmed by 4 bases and 2 bases, with 16 bases remaining between them. The germline CDR1 and CDR2 sequences are SGHRS and YFSETQ. The CDR3 consists of 15 residues. CDR3 sequence: CASSTTSTGTYEQYF. CDR3 DNA: TGCGCCAGCAGCACTACTAGCACGGGCACCTACGAGCAGTACTTC.

This clone was counted only a few times. The J gene is TRBJ2-7, the V gene TRBV6-1; tentative D call: TRBD2 (6 bases). This CDR3 has 15 residues. Germline values: CDR1 MNHNS, CDR2 SASEGT. V lost 5 bases, J lost 1 base, and 15 bases lay in between. CDR3 region: CASSSLAQLSYEQYF. The CDR3 bases are TGTGCCAGCAGTTCCCTAGCGCAGCTTTCCTACGAGCAGTACTTC.

The V gene is TRBV27, the J gene TRBJ1-2; TRBD1 aligns across 9 bases. Trimming at V came to 4 bases and at J to 1 base, leaving 7 bases not matched to a gene. CDR1 and CDR2 (germline): MNHEY, SMNVEV (reference sequence). The CDR3 length is 16 residues. The CDR3 nucleotides read TGTGCCAGCAGTTATCCCGGGACAGGGATTAACTATGGCTACACCTTC. Translated: CASSYPGTGINYGYTF.

This chain connects TRBV27 to TRBJ1-4, with 9 bases lining up with TRBD1. Germline V CDR1 and CDR2: MNHEY, SMNVEV (reference sequence). Trimming removed 6 bases from V and 8 bases from J; junction bases left unmatched: 7. The CDR3 is 14 amino acids. The CDR3 loop reads CASRGTGLGEKLFF. The CDR3, as DNA: TGTGCCAGCAGGGGGACAGGGCTTGGGGAAAAACTGTTTTTT.

This chain links TRBV3-1 (or the pseudogene TRBV3-2) with TRBJ2-1; D remains ambiguous. This CDR3 has 14 amino acids. Germline CDR1 is LGHDT and CDR2 is YNNKEL (reference sequence). Trimming left V 1 base short and J 8 bases short, with 12 bases between. CDR3 in amino acids: CASSQGLPTDEQFF. The CDR3 DNA reads TGTGCCAGCAGCCAAGGACTCCCGACGGATGAGCAGTTCTTC.

The chain joins TRBV6-5 to TRBJ2-1, with 10 bases aligning to TRBD2. The V gene's germline CDR1 is MNHEY and CDR2 SVGAGI. The CDR3 covers 15 residues. Trimming took 5 bases from V and 8 from J; bases not matched to a gene: 9. The CDR3 reads CASSLLAGVWDEQFF. Here the CDR3 DNA reads TGTGCCAGCAGTCTTCTAGCGGGAGTATGGGATGAGCAGTTCTTC.

This chain links TRBV7-3 with TRBJ1-2, with TRBD1 matching over 7 bases. Germline trimming cut 3 bases from V and 8 bases from J; bases unmatched to any gene: 6. The CDR3 is 13 amino acids. CDR1 and CDR2 (germline): SGHTA, FQGTGA. The CDR3 region has the DNA TGTGCCAGCAGCTTCGGGCAGGGGGAAGGCTACACCTTC. It specifies CASSFGQGEGYTF.